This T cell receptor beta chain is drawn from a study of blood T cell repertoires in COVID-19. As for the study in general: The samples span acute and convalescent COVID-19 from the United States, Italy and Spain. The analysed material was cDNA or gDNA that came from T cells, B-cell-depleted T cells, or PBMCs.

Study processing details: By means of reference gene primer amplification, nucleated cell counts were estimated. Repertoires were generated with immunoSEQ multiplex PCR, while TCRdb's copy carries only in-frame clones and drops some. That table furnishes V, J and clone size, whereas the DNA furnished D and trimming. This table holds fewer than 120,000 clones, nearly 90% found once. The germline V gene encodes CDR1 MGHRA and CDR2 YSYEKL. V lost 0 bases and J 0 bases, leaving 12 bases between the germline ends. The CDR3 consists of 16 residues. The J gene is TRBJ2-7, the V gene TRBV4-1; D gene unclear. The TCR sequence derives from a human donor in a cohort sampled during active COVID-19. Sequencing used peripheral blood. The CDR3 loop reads CASSQEVRFTSYEQYF. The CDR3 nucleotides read TGCGCCAGCAGCCAAGAAGTTCGGTTCACCTCCTACGAGCAGTACTTC.